The rows below give T cell receptor beta chains drawn from one sample of a study of cytomegalovirus exposure and HLA in healthy donors. Repertoires were generated with immunoSEQ multiplex PCR, while TCRdb's copy carries only in-frame clones and drops some. The repertoire holds about 160,000 clones, with 70% to 90% as singletons. The sequenced sample was PBMCs. The source is a woman aged 30 to 39 in good health and CMV-seropositive. Both conserved end residues are part of each CDR3. A D gene is named only where the DNA matches it firmly. Size is omitted from some rows. Given values are once, few, many or a class for expanded clones.

clone size: .
V gene: TRBV18
D gene: TRBD1
J gene: TRBJ2-7
CDR3 protein: CASSLDREVYEQYF
CDR3 DNA: TGTGCCAGCTCACTCGACAGGGAAGTCTACGAGCAGTACTTC

clone size: .
V gene: TRBV5-1
D gene: .
J gene: TRBJ1-2
CDR3 protein: CASSLETVYGYTF
CDR3 DNA: TGCGCCAGCAGCTTGGAAACAGTCTATGGCTACACCTTC

clone size: .
V gene: TRBV6-6
D gene: .
J gene: TRBJ1-4
CDR3 protein: CASSYFQGGEKLFF
CDR3 DNA: TGTGCCAGCAGTTACTTTCAGGGAGGTGAAAAACTGTTTTTT

clone size: .
V gene: TRBV30
D gene: .
J gene: TRBJ1-2
CDR3 protein: CAWSTTRGYTF
CDR3 DNA: TGTGCCTGGAGCACCACTAGGGGCTACACCTTC

clone size: .
V gene: TRBV6-1
D gene: .
J gene: TRBJ1-5
CDR3 protein: CASSEFGGNQPQHF
CDR3 DNA: TGTGCCAGCAGTGAATTCGGGGGGAACCAGCCCCAGCATTTT

clone size: .
V gene: TRBV27
D gene: TRBD1
J gene: TRBJ1-6
CDR3 protein: CASSLQGAASPLHF
CDR3 DNA: TGTGCCAGCAGTTTGCAGGGGGCGGCTTCACCCCTCCACTTT

clone size: .
V gene: TRBV6-6
D gene: .
J gene: TRBJ1-5
CDR3 protein: CASSLSNQPQHF
CDR3 DNA: TGTGCCAGCAGCCTGAGCAATCAGCCCCAGCATTTT

clone size: .
V gene: TRBV18
D gene: TRBD1
J gene: TRBJ1-1
CDR3 protein: CASSPLDRGAAFF
CDR3 DNA: TGTGCCAGCTCCCCTCTGGACAGGGGAGCGGCTTTCTTT

clone size: .
V gene: TRBV5-6
D gene: .
J gene: TRBJ2-5
CDR3 protein: CASSLARETQYF
CDR3 DNA: TGTGCCAGCAGCTTGGCTAGGGAGACCCAGTACTTC

clone size: few
V gene: TRBV6-1
D gene: .
J gene: TRBJ1-6
CDR3 protein: CASDTGVSASPLHF
CDR3 DNA: TGTGCCAGCGACACGGGAGTCTCGGCATCACCCCTCCACTTT

clone size: .
V gene: TRBV29-1
D gene: TRBD1
J gene: TRBJ2-1
CDR3 protein: CSVEDIGGFRGNEQFF
CDR3 DNA: TGCAGCGTTGAAGACATAGGGGGCTTCAGAGGCAATGAGCAGTTCTTC

clone size: .
V gene: TRBV19
D gene: .
J gene: TRBJ2-7
CDR3 protein: CASSIGTAYTSYEQYF
CDR3 DNA: TGTGCCAGTAGTATAGGGACAGCCTACACTTCCTACGAGCAGTACTTC

clone size: .
V gene: TRBV4-3
D gene: TRBD1
J gene: TRBJ1-1
CDR3 protein: CASSQDLDREAFF
CDR3 DNA: TGCGCCAGCAGCCAGGACTTGGACAGGGAAGCTTTCTTT

clone size: .
V gene: TRBV19
D gene: TRBD2
J gene: TRBJ2-3
CDR3 protein: CASSITSEADTQYF
CDR3 DNA: TGTGCCAGTAGTATAACTAGCGAGGCAGATACGCAGTATTTT

clone size: few
V gene: TRBV6-6
D gene: TRBD1
J gene: TRBJ2-1
CDR3 protein: CASSFPGQGLEQFF
CDR3 DNA: TGTGCCAGCAGTTTCCCGGGACAGGGTCTCGAGCAGTTCTTC

clone size: .
V gene: TRBV9
D gene: .
J gene: TRBJ1-2
CDR3 protein: CASSPQSQAYHGYTF
CDR3 DNA: TGTGCCAGCAGCCCACAATCACAGGCGTATCATGGCTACACCTTC

clone size: .
V gene: TRBV19
D gene: .
J gene: TRBJ2-2
CDR3 protein: CASSIMTSAHGELFF
CDR3 DNA: TGTGCCAGTAGTATCATGACGAGCGCCCACGGGGAGCTGTTTTTT

clone size: .
V gene: TRBV18
D gene: .
J gene: TRBJ1-6
CDR3 protein: CASSPLRDYNSPLHF
CDR3 DNA: TGTGCCAGCTCACCACTGAGGGACTATAATTCACCCCTCCACTTT

clone size: .
V gene: TRBV5-1
D gene: .
J gene: TRBJ2-3
CDR3 protein: CASSPVAGMPDTQYF
CDR3 DNA: TGCGCCAGCAGCCCCGTCGCGGGGATGCCAGATACGCAGTATTTT

clone size: .
V gene: TRBV5-1
D gene: .
J gene: TRBJ2-2
CDR3 protein: CASSLVGGTAGELFF
CDR3 DNA: TGCGCCAGCAGCTTGGTTGGAGGGACGGCCGGGGAGCTGTTTTTT

clone size: .
V gene: TRBV10-2
D gene: .
J gene: TRBJ1-5
CDR3 protein: CASSESGGGQPQHF
CDR3 DNA: TGCGCCAGCAGTGAGTCGGGGGGGGGTCAGCCCCAGCATTTT

clone size: .
V gene: TRBV4-2
D gene: .
J gene: TRBJ1-3
CDR3 protein: CASSQEASRGNTIYF
CDR3 DNA: TGTGCCAGCAGCCAAGAGGCCTCCAGGGGAAACACCATATATTTT

clone size: .
V gene: TRBV7-6
D gene: TRBD1
J gene: TRBJ2-2
CDR3 protein: CATGQASGELFF
CDR3 DNA: TGTGCCACGGGACAGGCGTCAGGGGAGCTGTTTTTT

clone size: .
V gene: TRBV19
D gene: TRBD1
J gene: TRBJ1-5
CDR3 protein: CASSMLQGASNQPQHF
CDR3 DNA: TGTGCCAGTAGTATGCTCCAGGGGGCTAGCAATCAGCCCCAGCATTTT

clone size: .
V gene: TRBV6-4
D gene: .
J gene: TRBJ2-3
CDR3 protein: CASSDPVRGVGTDTQYF
CDR3 DNA: TGTGCCAGCAGTGACCCGGTACGCGGGGTCGGCACAGATACGCAGTATTTT

clone size: .
V gene: TRBV14
D gene: .
J gene: TRBJ1-2
CDR3 protein: CASSPRGPGGYGYTF
CDR3 DNA: TGTGCCAGCAGCCCGAGAGGGCCGGGGGGCTATGGCTACACCTTC

clone size: .
V gene: TRBV10-3
D gene: TRBD1
J gene: TRBJ1-5
CDR3 protein: CAISGDSIGLQHF
CDR3 DNA: TGTGCCATCAGTGGGGACAGTATAGGTCTCCAGCATTTT

clone size: .
V gene: TRBV10-1
D gene: .
J gene: TRBJ1-1
CDR3 protein: CASAGAFF
CDR3 DNA: TGCGCCAGCGCGGGAGCTTTCTTT

clone size: .
V gene: TRBV7-8
D gene: .
J gene: TRBJ2-2
CDR3 protein: CASSQRGRAGRNTGELFF
CDR3 DNA: TGTGCCAGCAGCCAAAGGGGAAGGGCAGGACGGAACACCGGGGAGCTGTTTTTT

clone size: .
V gene: TRBV19
D gene: .
J gene: TRBJ1-2
CDR3 protein: CASSLLDSYGYTF
CDR3 DNA: TGTGCCAGTAGTCTTCTCGACAGCTATGGCTACACCTTC

clone size: .
V gene: TRBV5-6
D gene: TRBD1
J gene: TRBJ2-6
CDR3 protein: CASSFLRDRGVGANVLTF
CDR3 DNA: TGTGCCAGCAGCTTCCTCCGGGACAGGGGTGTTGGGGCCAACGTCCTGACTTTC

clone size: .
V gene: TRBV5-5
D gene: .
J gene: TRBJ1-2
CDR3 protein: CASSTRAGYGYTF
CDR3 DNA: TGTGCCAGCAGCACTCGGGCGGGGTATGGCTACACCTTC

clone size: few
V gene: TRBV27
D gene: .
J gene: TRBJ2-7
CDR3 protein: CASSSIRDRLQYF
CDR3 DNA: TGTGCCAGCAGTTCAATCCGCGACAGGTTGCAGTACTTC

clone size: few
V gene: TRBV7-2
D gene: TRBD1
J gene: TRBJ2-3
CDR3 protein: CASSQPGQGRDTQYF
CDR3 DNA: TGTGCCAGCAGTCAACCGGGACAGGGTAGGGATACGCAGTATTTT

clone size: .
V gene: TRBV28
D gene: .
J gene: TRBJ2-7
CDR3 protein: CASSPPGVSYEQYF
CDR3 DNA: TGTGCCAGCAGTCCCCCCGGGGTCTCCTACGAGCAGTACTTC

clone size: .
V gene: TRBV6-5
D gene: .
J gene: TRBJ2-7
CDR3 protein: CASSPLLARFYEQYF
CDR3 DNA: TGTGCCAGCAGCCCTCTTTTGGCAAGATTCTACGAGCAGTACTTC

clone size: once
V gene: TRBV27
D gene: TRBD1
J gene: TRBJ1-2
CDR3 protein: CASSPIDLPDRESGYTF
CDR3 DNA: TGTGCCAGCAGTCCTATCGACCTGCCGGACAGGGAGAGTGGCTACACCTTC

clone size: .
V gene: TRBV10-3
D gene: .
J gene: TRBJ2-3
CDR3 protein: CAIRTRGGTDTQYF
CDR3 DNA: TGTGCCATCAGGACCCGGGGTGGCACAGATACGCAGTATTTT

clone size: few
V gene: TRBV7-9
D gene: .
J gene: TRBJ1-1
CDR3 protein: CSSSLVSNTEAFF
CDR3 DNA: TGTTCCAGCAGCTTAGTCTCGAACACTGAAGCTTTCTTT

clone size: .
V gene: TRBV10-3
D gene: .
J gene: TRBJ2-3
CDR3 protein: CAIRNQGHTDTQYF
CDR3 DNA: TGTGCCATCAGGAACCAGGGACACACAGATACGCAGTATTTT

clone size: once
V gene: TRBV5-4
D gene: .
J gene: TRBJ2-4
CDR3 protein: CASSLGGAKNIQYF
CDR3 DNA: TGTGCCAGCAGCTTGGGAGGGGCCAAAAACATTCAGTACTTC